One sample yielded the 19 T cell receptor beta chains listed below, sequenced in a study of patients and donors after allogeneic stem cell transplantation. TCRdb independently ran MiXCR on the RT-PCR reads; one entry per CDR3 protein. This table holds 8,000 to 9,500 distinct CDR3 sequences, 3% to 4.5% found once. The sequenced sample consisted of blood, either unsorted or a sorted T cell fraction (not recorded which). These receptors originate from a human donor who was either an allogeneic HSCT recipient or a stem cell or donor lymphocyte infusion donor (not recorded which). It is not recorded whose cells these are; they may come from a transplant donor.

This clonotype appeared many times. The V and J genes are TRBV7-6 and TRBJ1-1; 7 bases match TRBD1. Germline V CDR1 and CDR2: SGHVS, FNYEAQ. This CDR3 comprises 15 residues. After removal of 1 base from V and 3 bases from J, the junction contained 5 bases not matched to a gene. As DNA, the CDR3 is TGTGCCAGCAGCTTAGGTGACAGGGAGGACACTGAAGCTTTCTTT. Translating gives CASSLGDREDTEAFF.

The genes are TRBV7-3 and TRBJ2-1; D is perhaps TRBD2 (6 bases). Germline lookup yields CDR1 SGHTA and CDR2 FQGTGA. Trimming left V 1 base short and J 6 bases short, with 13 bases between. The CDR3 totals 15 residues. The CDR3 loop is CASSLIPGEGNEQFF. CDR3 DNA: TGTGCCAGCAGCTTAATCCCGGGAGAGGGCAATGAGCAGTTCTTC. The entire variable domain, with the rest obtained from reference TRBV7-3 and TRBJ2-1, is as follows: GAGVSQTPSNKVTEKGKYVELRCDPISGHTALYWYRQSLGQGPEFLIYFQGTGAADDSGLPNDRFFAVRPEGSVSTLKIQRTERGDSAVYLCASSLIPGEGNEQFFGPGTRLTVL.

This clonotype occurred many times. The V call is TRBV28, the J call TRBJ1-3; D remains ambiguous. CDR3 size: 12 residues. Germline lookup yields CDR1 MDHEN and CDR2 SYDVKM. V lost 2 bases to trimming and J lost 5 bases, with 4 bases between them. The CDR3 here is CASSLTRNTIYF. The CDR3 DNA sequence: TGTGCCAGCAGTTTAACGAGAAACACCATATATTTT.

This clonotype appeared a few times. The CDR3 DNA reads TGCAGTGCCCCCAAGGCCAGCGGGAGAACCTATGCCAACGAGCAGTACTTC. Amino acid sequence: CSAPKASGRTYANEQYF. The chain has TRBV20-1 and TRBJ2-7; TRBD2 matches at 8 bases. Germline loops: CDR1 DFQATT, CDR2 SNEGSKA (reference sequence). The CDR3 totals 17 residues. The V and J ends lost 6 bases and 5 bases, in that order; junction bases with no gene match: 21.

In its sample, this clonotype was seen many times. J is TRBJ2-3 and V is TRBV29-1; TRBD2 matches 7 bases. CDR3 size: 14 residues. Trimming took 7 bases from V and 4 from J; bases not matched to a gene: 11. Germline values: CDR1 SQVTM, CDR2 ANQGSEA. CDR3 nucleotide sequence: TGCAGCGCCTCTAGCGGACCAGCCTCAGATACGCAGTATTTT. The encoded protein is CSASSGPASDTQYF.

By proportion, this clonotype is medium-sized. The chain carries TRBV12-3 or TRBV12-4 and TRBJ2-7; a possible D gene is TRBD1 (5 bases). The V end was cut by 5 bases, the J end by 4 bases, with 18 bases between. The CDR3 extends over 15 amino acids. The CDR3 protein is CASSAPSQGSYEQYF. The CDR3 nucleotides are TGTGCCAGCAGTGCTCCATCCCAGGGTTCGTACGAGCAGTACTTC.

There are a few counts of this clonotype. The chain's CDR3 is CSANTGTEYEQYF. The CDR3 coding sequence is TGCAGTGCTAATACCGGGACGGAGTACGAGCAGTACTTC. J is TRBJ2-7 and V is TRBV20-1; D tentatively reads TRBD1 or TRBD2 (5 bases each). This CDR3 spans 13 amino acids. Germline CDR1 DFQATT, CDR2 SNEGSKA (reference sequence). V was shortened by 4 bases and J by 4 bases, with 14 bases between the two germline ends.

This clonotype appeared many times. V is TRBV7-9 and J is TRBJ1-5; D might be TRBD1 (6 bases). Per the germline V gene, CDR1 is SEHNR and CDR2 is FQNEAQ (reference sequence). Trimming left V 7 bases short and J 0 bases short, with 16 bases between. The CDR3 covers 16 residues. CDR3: CASTPRGDHSNQPQHF. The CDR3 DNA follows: TGTGCCAGCACTCCTAGGGGGGATCATAGCAATCAGCCCCAGCATTTT. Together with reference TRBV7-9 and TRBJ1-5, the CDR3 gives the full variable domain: DTGVSQNPRHKITKRGQNVTFRCDPISEHNRLYWYRQTLGQGPEFLTYFQNEAQLEKSRLLSDRFSAERPKGSFSTLEIQRTEQGDSAMYLCASTPRGDHSNQPQHFGDGTRLSIL.

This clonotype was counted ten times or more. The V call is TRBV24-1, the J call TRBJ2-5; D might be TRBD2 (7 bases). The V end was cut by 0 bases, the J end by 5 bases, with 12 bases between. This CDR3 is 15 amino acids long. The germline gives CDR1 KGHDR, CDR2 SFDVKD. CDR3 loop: CATSDLRGAGETQYF. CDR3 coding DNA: TGTGCCACCAGTGATTTGCGGGGGGCAGGGGAGACCCAGTACTTC.

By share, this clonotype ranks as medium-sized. CDR3 amino acids: CASSLLGTTEAFF. CDR3 in DNA: TGTGCCAGCAGTTTATTGGGGACCACTGAAGCTTTCTTT. V is TRBV12-3 or TRBV12-4 and J is TRBJ1-1, with a tentative D call TRBD1 (5 bases). The CDR3 contains 13 residues. Trimming pared 2 bases from V and 4 bases from J, leaving 8 bases between.

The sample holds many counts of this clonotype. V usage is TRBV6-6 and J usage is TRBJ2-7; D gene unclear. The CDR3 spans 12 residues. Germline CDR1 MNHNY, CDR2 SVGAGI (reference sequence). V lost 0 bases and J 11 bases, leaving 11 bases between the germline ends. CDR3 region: CASSYSDGREYF. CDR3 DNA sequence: TGTGCCAGCAGTTACTCGGATGGCCGGGAGTACTTC.

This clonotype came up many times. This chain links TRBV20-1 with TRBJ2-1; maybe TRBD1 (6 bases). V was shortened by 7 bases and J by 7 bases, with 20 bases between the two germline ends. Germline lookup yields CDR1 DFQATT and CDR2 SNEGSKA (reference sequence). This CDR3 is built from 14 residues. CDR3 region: CSGGPPRAWNEQFF. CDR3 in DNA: TGCAGTGGGGGGCCTCCAAGGGCGTGGAATGAGCAGTTCTTC.

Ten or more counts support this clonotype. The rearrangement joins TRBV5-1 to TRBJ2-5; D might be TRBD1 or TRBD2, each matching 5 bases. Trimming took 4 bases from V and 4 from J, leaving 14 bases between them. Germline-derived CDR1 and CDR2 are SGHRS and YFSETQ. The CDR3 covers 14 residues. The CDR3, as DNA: TGCGCCAGCAGCCTGACTGGGGGATTAGAGACCCAGTACTTC. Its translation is CASSLTGGLETQYF.

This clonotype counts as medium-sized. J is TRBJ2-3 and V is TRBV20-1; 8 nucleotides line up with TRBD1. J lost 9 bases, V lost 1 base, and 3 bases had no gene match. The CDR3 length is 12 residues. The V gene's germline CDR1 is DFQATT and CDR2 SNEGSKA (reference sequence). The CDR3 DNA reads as TGCAGTGCTAGAGTCCAGGGGGCGACGCAGTATTTT. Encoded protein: CSARVQGATQYF.

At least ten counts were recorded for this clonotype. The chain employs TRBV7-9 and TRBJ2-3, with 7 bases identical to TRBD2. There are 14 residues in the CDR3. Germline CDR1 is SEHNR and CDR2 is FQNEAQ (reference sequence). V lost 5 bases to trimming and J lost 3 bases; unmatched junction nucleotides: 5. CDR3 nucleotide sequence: TGTGCCAGCAGCCAGACTAGCCCGACAGATACGCAGTATTTT. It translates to CASSQTSPTDTQYF. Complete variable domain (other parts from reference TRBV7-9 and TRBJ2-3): DTGVSQNPRHKITKRGQNVTFRCDPISEHNRLYWYRQTLGQGPEFLTYFQNEAQLEKSRLLSDRFSAERPKGSFSTLEIQRTEQGDSAMYLCASSQTSPTDTQYFGPGTRLTVL.

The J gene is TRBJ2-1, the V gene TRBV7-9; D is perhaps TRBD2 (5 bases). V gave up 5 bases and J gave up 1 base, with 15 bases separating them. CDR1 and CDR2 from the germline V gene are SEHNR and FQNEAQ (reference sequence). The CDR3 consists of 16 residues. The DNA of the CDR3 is TGTGCCAGCAGCCAAAGGACTCGAGGGTCCTACAATGAGCAGTTCTTC. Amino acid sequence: CASSQRTRGSYNEQFF.

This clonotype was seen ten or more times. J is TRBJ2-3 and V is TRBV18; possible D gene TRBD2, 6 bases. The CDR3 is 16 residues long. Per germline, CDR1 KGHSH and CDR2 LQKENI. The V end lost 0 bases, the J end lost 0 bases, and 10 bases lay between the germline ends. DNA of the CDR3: TGTGCCAGCTCACCACCTATCGGGACTAGCACAGATACGCAGTATTTT. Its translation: CASSPPIGTSTDTQYF.

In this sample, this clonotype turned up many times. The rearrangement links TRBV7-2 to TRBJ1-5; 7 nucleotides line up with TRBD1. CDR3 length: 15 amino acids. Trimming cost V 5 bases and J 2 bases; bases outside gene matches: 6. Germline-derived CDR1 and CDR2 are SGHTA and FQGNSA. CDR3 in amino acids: CASSQGGSGNQPQHF. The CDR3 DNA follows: TGTGCCAGCAGCCAAGGGGGCAGTGGCAATCAGCCCCAGCATTTT.

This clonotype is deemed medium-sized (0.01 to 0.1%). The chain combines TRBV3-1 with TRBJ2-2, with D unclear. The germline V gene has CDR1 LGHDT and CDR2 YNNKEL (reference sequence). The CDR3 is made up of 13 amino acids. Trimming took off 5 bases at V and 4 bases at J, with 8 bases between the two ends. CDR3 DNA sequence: TGTGCCAGCAGCGCCCCCCCCACCGGGGAGCTGTTTTTT. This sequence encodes CASSAPPTGELFF.